The clone carrying this TCR beta chain was detected ten times or more. Its antigen is still unknown. The sample is drawn from a study of T cells in Graves' hyperthyroidism and ophthalmopathy. Notes on the study in general: Most clonotypes expanded in the thyroid (above 0.001) were also present in blood.

Amplified TCR beta CDR3 regions derived from RNA transcripts. Researchers ran a first-round RT-PCR on the TCR CDR3 using the HTBI primer set. TCRdb recomputed calls from the multiplex PCR reads with MiXCR, one row per CDR3 protein. The sample lists some 500,000 distinct CDR3 sequences, around a quarter occurring once. CDR1 is SQVTM and CDR2 is ANQGSEA in the germline V gene. This CDR3 spans 14 amino acids. V lost 5 bases, J lost 3 bases, and 16 bases lay in between. The chain links TRBV29-1 to TRBJ1-2; maybe TRBD1 (5 bases). The TCR originated in a woman aged 25 to 39 with Graves' ophthalmopathy. Sequencing was performed on blood. CDR3 DNA sequence: TGCAGCGTTAAGCCCGGGACTCGCGACTATGGCTACACCTTC. It yields the protein CSVKPGTRDYGYTF.